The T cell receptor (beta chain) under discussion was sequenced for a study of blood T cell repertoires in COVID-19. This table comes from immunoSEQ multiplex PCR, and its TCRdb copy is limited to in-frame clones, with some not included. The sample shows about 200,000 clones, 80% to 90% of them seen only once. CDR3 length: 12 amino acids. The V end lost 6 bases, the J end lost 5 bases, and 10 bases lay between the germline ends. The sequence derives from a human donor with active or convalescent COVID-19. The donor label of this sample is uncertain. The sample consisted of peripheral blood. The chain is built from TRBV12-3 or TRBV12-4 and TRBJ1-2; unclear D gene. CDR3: CASSLEEYGYTF. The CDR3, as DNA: TGTGCCAGCAGCCTGGAGGAGTATGGCTACACCTTC.